This TCR beta chain was retrieved from a study of blood T cell repertoires in COVID-19. Study summary: The cDNA or gDNA used as material had been derived from T cells, B-cell-depleted T cells, or PBMCs.

Seattle researchers signed up patients amid active infection and tracked them longitudinally. As to this clone: The sample contains more than one DNA sequence encoding this CDR3.

As handled by the study authors: Amplification with reference gene primers provided the estimates of nucleated cell counts. Profiled with immunoSEQ multiplex PCR; TCRdb holds only in-frame clones, not every one. That table is the source of V, J and clone size, and D and trimming were worked out from the DNA. The sample carries approximately 70,000 clones, 70% to 90% recorded once. This receptor was identified in a woman between 45 and 60 years old with COVID-19, enrolled during active disease. The sequenced sample consisted of peripheral blood.

The CDR3 here is CSAGGGNTIYF. In DNA form, the CDR3 reads TGCAGTGCCGGGGGTGGAAACACCATATATTTT. This chain uses TRBV20-1 with TRBJ1-3; D may be TRBD1 (5 bases). Trimming removed 6 bases from V and 3 bases from J, with 6 bases in between. The CDR3 length is 11 residues. Germline CDR1 DFQATT, CDR2 SNEGSKA (reference sequence).